Listed below are T cell receptor beta chains from one sample, sequenced in a study of blood T cell repertoires in COVID-19. Data came from immunoSEQ multiplex PCR; TCRdb stores just in-frame clones and leaves some out. This table has 250,000 to 350,000 clones, around 82% appearing once. Material: peripheral blood. The receptor source for this set is a woman aged 50 to 60 with acute or convalescent COVID-19. CDR3s include the opening cysteine and the closing phenylalanine or tryptophan. D genes are given only for firm matches. Some rows have no size entry. The others give once, few or many, or a class for an expanded clone.

DNA: TGCGCCAGCAGGGGGTTGGGGCCAAGTTTCCAAGAGACCCAGTACTTC; CDR3: CASRGLGPSFQETQYF; J: TRBJ2-5; size: NA; V: TRBV5-1; D: NA
DNA: TGTGCCTGGAGTGTACAAGAGGGGGCGATTTCCTATGGCTACACCTTC; CDR3: CAWSVQEGAISYGYTF; J: TRBJ1-2; size: NA; V: TRBV30; D: TRBD1
DNA: TGTGCCTGGAGTCCAGGACAGGGCGGCGAAAAACTGTTTTTT; CDR3: CAWSPGQGGEKLFF; J: TRBJ1-4; size: once; V: TRBV30; D: TRBD1
DNA: TGTGCCAGCAGCTTAGGGAAATGGGGACTAGCGGGAGAGGGGAATGAGCAGTTCTTC; CDR3: CASSLGKWGLAGEGNEQFF; J: TRBJ2-1; size: once; V: TRBV7-2; D: TRBD2
DNA: TGCGCCAGCAGCTCCACAGGGTGGATAGATGGCTACACCTTC; CDR3: CASSSTGWIDGYTF; J: TRBJ1-2; size: NA; V: TRBV5-1; D: NA
DNA: TGTGCCAGCAGCTTGAACAGAGACTATGGCTACACCTTC; CDR3: CASSLNRDYGYTF; J: TRBJ1-2; size: NA; V: TRBV11-2; D: NA
DNA: TGTGCCAGCTCAAGGGACAGGGCCTACAATGAGCAGTTCTTC; CDR3: CASSRDRAYNEQFF; J: TRBJ2-1; size: once; V: TRBV18; D: TRBD1
DNA: TGTGCCAGCACTACTAGCGGCTCCTACAATGAGCAGTTCTTC; CDR3: CASTTSGSYNEQFF; J: TRBJ2-1; size: NA; V: TRBV25-1; D: TRBD2
DNA: TGTGCCAGCAGCTTCACAGGTTACTCCTACGAGCAGTACTTC; CDR3: CASSFTGYSYEQYF; J: TRBJ2-7; size: once; V: TRBV7-2; D: NA
DNA: TGCGCCAGCAGCTTAGGACAGGTCTCGACTGAAGCTTTCTTT; CDR3: CASSLGQVSTEAFF; J: TRBJ1-1; size: NA; V: TRBV5-1; D: TRBD1
DNA: TGTGCCAGCAGCCAAGGGGCGGGTCAGACCCAGTACTTC; CDR3: CASSQGAGQTQYF; J: TRBJ2-5; size: NA; V: TRBV3-1/TRBV3-2; D: NA
DNA: TGTGCCAGCAGGCGTACTAGCCCTGAGACCCAGTACTTC; CDR3: CASRRTSPETQYF; J: TRBJ2-5; size: NA; V: TRBV6-5; D: NA
DNA: TGTGCCAGCAATGGACAGGGCCCTAGCTACGAGCAGTACTTC; CDR3: CASNGQGPSYEQYF; J: TRBJ2-7; size: NA; V: TRBV27; D: TRBD1
DNA: TGTGCCAGCAGCCCCCAGTCTACAGGGATAGGATCACCCCTCCACTTT; CDR3: CASSPQSTGIGSPLHF; J: TRBJ1-6; size: NA; V: TRBV3-1/TRBV3-2; D: NA
DNA: TGTGCCTGGAGTAGGGGGGGCCTTAACTATGGCTACACCTTC; CDR3: CAWSRGGLNYGYTF; J: TRBJ1-2; size: NA; V: TRBV30; D: NA
DNA: TGTGCCAGTAGTATTGTTTTTGGGACAGCCTCTAACTATGGCTACACCTTC; CDR3: CASSIVFGTASNYGYTF; J: TRBJ1-2; size: NA; V: TRBV19; D: TRBD1
DNA: TGTGCCAGCAGCCATAGGGGAATTCTGTATGGCTACACCTTC; CDR3: CASSHRGILYGYTF; J: TRBJ1-2; size: NA; V: TRBV3-1/TRBV3-2; D: NA
DNA: TGTGCCAGCTCACCCTCGAGGTCTGAAGCTTTCTTT; CDR3: CASSPSRSEAFF; J: TRBJ1-1; size: NA; V: TRBV18; D: NA
DNA: TGTGCCAGCTCACCCCAGGGGCGGGAGACCCAGTACTTC; CDR3: CASSPQGRETQYF; J: TRBJ2-5; size: NA; V: TRBV18; D: NA
DNA: TGTGCTAGTGGTTTGGGACAGACCTACGAGCAGTACTTC; CDR3: CASGLGQTYEQYF; J: TRBJ2-7; size: few; V: TRBV12-5; D: NA
DNA: TGTGCCAGCAGCCATTATACTAGCGGGAGCCTGGAGACCCAGTACTTC; CDR3: CASSHYTSGSLETQYF; J: TRBJ2-5; size: NA; V: TRBV3-1/TRBV3-2; D: TRBD2
DNA: TGTGCCATCAGTGAGGGGGGGAACGGAGCAGATACGCAGTATTTT; CDR3: CAISEGGNGADTQYF; J: TRBJ2-3; size: NA; V: TRBV10-3; D: NA
DNA: TGTGCCAGTGAAATTAATAGCGGGAGGTCCCACGAGCAGTACTTC; CDR3: CASEINSGRSHEQYF; J: TRBJ2-7; size: NA; V: TRBV6-6; D: TRBD2
DNA: TGTGCCAGCAGTTACTTCCAGGGGGCGTTGGGAAACACCATATATTTT; CDR3: CASSYFQGALGNTIYF; J: TRBJ1-3; size: once; V: TRBV6-5; D: TRBD1
DNA: TGTGCCAGTAGTATTAGGGCAGGGGGCGCGAACACTGAAGCTTTCTTT; CDR3: CASSIRAGGANTEAFF; J: TRBJ1-1; size: once; V: TRBV19; D: TRBD1
DNA: TGCAGCGGAGGAAGGCAGACAGATACGCAGTATTTT; CDR3: CSGGRQTDTQYF; J: TRBJ2-3; size: NA; V: TRBV29-1; D: NA